The rows below give T cell receptor beta chains drawn from one sample of a study of T-cell memory formation after mild COVID-19. Each CDR3 protein gets one entry after TCRdb re-called the 5' RACE reads with MiXCR. The sample contains hundreds of thousands of distinct CDR3 sequences, approximately 21% of which appear only once. What was sequenced was PBMCs or a T cell subset sorted from them (not recorded which). The receptors here all came from an adult woman who had mild COVID-19 (a few samples of this study predate the infection). Cell type and time point are not known. CDR3s include the opening cysteine and the closing phenylalanine or tryptophan. A D gene is named only where the DNA matches it firmly. A row's size may be missing; if present it is once, few, many or a size class.

cdr3_nt cdr3_aa clone_size v_call d_call j_call
TGTGCCAGCAGCTTAGCGGGAGACACCTACAATGAGCAGTTCTTC CASSLAGDTYNEQFF . TRBV11-3 . TRBJ2-1
TGTGCCAGCGGAAGCTTGCCCCCCGGACTGACGACCAACACCGGGGAGCTGTTTTTT CASGSLPPGLTTNTGELFF . TRBV7-9 . TRBJ2-2
TGTGCCAGCGGGACGGACGGGGCGGGGCCCCAAGAGACCCAGTACTTC CASGTDGAGPQETQYF . TRBV9 . TRBJ2-5
TGCGCCAGCAGCCAAGAGCCAGGGGGCTGGAACACTGAAGCTTTCTTT CASSQEPGGWNTEAFF few TRBV4-1 TRBD1 TRBJ1-1
TGTGCCAGCAGCCACCCGACAGGGTTGGATGGCTACACCTTC CASSHPTGLDGYTF few TRBV4-2 TRBD1 TRBJ1-2
TGTGCCTGGAGCGACGGACTAAAAAACATTCAGTACTTC CAWSDGLKNIQYF few TRBV30 . TRBJ2-4
TGCAGTGCCTTCCCAGGACTAGCGGGGAACAATGAGCAGTTCTTC CSAFPGLAGNNEQFF . TRBV20-1 TRBD2 TRBJ2-1
TGTGCCAGCAGTGTGGACAATTCACCCCTCCACTTT CASSVDNSPLHF few TRBV6-1 . TRBJ1-6
TGCGCCAGTAGCCCGCCGGGACTAGCTGGAGAGACCCAGTACTTC CASSPPGLAGETQYF few TRBV5-1 TRBD2 TRBJ2-5
TGTGCCAGCAGCGGAGCCTACGGGACTAGCGGGGACACAGATACGCAGTATTTT CASSGAYGTSGDTDTQYF . TRBV11-1 TRBD2 TRBJ2-3
TGTGCCATCAGTGTATTAGCGGGAGGGGACAATGAGCAGTTCTTC CAISVLAGGDNEQFF . TRBV10-3 TRBD2 TRBJ2-1
TGTGCCACCAGTGAAACCGGGACAGGAGGCTACACCTTC CATSETGTGGYTF . TRBV24-1 TRBD1 TRBJ1-2
TGTGCCAGCAGCCAAGGGAGGGATGAGCAGTTCTTC CASSQGRDEQFF . TRBV14 . TRBJ2-1
TGTGCCAGCAGTGACTCGAGCGGGGGCGCGTCGAGGTCCCAGCAGTTCTTC CASSDSSGGASRSQQFF few TRBV6-4 TRBD2 TRBJ2-1
TGCAGCGTCCCGGGGGCGTCGAACTATGGCTACACCTTC CSVPGASNYGYTF few TRBV29-1 . TRBJ1-2
TGTGCCAGCAGTTGGGACACGGACTACGAGCAGTACTTC CASSWDTDYEQYF few TRBV6-6 . TRBJ2-7
TGTGCCACCGGAGGGGGGGCCTCGGTTAATGAGCAGTTCTTC CATGGGASVNEQFF few TRBV14 . TRBJ2-1
TGTGCCAGCTCACCCCTAACAGGGGGCAACACCGGGGAGCTGTTTTTT CASSPLTGGNTGELFF many TRBV18 TRBD1 TRBJ2-2
TGTGCCAGCAGTCCCGCTAACTCCGATACGCAGTATTTT CASSPANSDTQYF once TRBV27 . TRBJ2-3
TGTGCCAGCAGCCCCAGCCCGGGGAGCTATGGCTACACCTTC CASSPSPGSYGYTF . TRBV7-9 . TRBJ1-2
TGTGCCAGCAGCTTACAGGGGGGAGGAAACAATGAGCAGTTCTTC CASSLQGGGNNEQFF few TRBV13 . TRBJ2-1
TGTGCCAGCAGCTTTGAAGAAACGGGCACTGAAGCTTTCTTT CASSFEETGTEAFF . TRBV7-6 . TRBJ1-1
TGCAGTTCGTTGGTCCTTCACTATGGCTACACCTTC CSSLVLHYGYTF . TRBV20-1 . TRBJ1-2
TGCAGTGCTAGAGGAACGGGGGGAGGAAATCAGCCCCAGCATTTT CSARGTGGGNQPQHF many TRBV20-1 . TRBJ1-5
TGCAGTGTCCACCGCGGGGGAAAGCAGCCCCAGCATTTT CSVHRGGKQPQHF . TRBV20-1 . TRBJ1-5
TGTGCCAGCAGCGTAGAGGACAGGCTCTATAATTCACACCTCCACTTT CASSVEDRLYNSHLHF . TRBV9 TRBD1 TRBJ1-6
TGTGCCACCAGCAGAGAGCTAGCGGGGACAGATACGCAGTATTTT CATSRELAGTDTQYF few TRBV15 TRBD2 TRBJ2-3
TGTGCCACCAGTGACCTGAGCTCTGGGGCCAACGTCCTGACTTTC CATSDLSSGANVLTF few TRBV24-1 . TRBJ2-6
TGTGCCTGGAGTGTACGGGAGTATAGCAATCAGCCCCAGCATTTT CAWSVREYSNQPQHF few TRBV30 . TRBJ1-5
TGTGCCAGCAGTTTAGACGGGGGGGCCGGGAGTGAGCAGTTCTTC CASSLDGGAGSEQFF few TRBV12-3/TRBV12-4 TRBD2 TRBJ2-1
TGTGCCAGCAAACTCACAGGGTCGGTAGAGACCCAGTACTTC CASKLTGSVETQYF few TRBV7-9 . TRBJ2-5
TGCGCCAGCAGCCAAGATACAGGGCGCAATCAGCCCCAGCATTTT CASSQDTGRNQPQHF few TRBV4-1 . TRBJ1-5
TGTGCCAGCAGCACAGGGGGGGGATCCTACGAGCAGTACTTC CASSTGGGSYEQYF . TRBV7-2 . TRBJ2-7
TGCGCCAGCAGCTTAGGACAGACCATGAACACTGAAGCTTTCTTT CASSLGQTMNTEAFF . TRBV5-1 . TRBJ1-1
TGTGCCAGCAGCTCCTGGGGGGGGTTTGAGCAGTACTTC CASSSWGGFEQYF few TRBV7-9 TRBD2 TRBJ2-7
TGTGCCAGCAGCTTGGAAGTATACGATGAGCAGTTCTTC CASSLEVYDEQFF . TRBV5-5 . TRBJ2-1
TGTGCCAGCAGTGAAGCTTCCAGAAATGAAAAACTGTTTTTT CASSEASRNEKLFF . TRBV2 . TRBJ1-4
TGTGCCATCAGTGACGCCGGACTCGCGAACCACTATGGCTACACCTTC CAISDAGLANHYGYTF many TRBV10-3 . TRBJ1-2
TGTGCCAGCAGCCAAGTGGTGTGGGGCGAGCAGTACTTC CASSQVVWGEQYF . TRBV4-2 . TRBJ2-7
TGTGCCAGTAGTCCTTTCCCTACAGCGGTCGCTAAAGAGACCCAGTACTTC CASSPFPTAVAKETQYF few TRBV19 . TRBJ2-5
TGTGCCAGCAGCTCGGCTGGGGGGGACTACGAGCAGTACTTC CASSSAGGDYEQYF . TRBV7-8 TRBD2 TRBJ2-7
TGTGCCAGCAGCGTAGAGGGAGAGGACGTGGATACGCAGTATTTT CASSVEGEDVDTQYF . TRBV9 . TRBJ2-3
TGCGCCAGCACCCGAAGGGAGGGGGCTGGGAGTGAAGCTTTCTTT CASTRREGAGSEAFF . TRBV5-1 TRBD1 TRBJ1-1
TGTGCCAGCAGCTCCCTTTTGAGGGGATCCTACAATGAGCAGTTCTTC CASSSLLRGSYNEQFF few TRBV11-2 . TRBJ2-1
TGTGCCAGCAGCTTAGGGAGTGAGCGGAGCACAGATACGCAGTATTTT CASSLGSERSTDTQYF . TRBV7-6 . TRBJ2-3
TGTGCCAGCAGCGGGGCCGATTATGGCTACACCTTC CASSGADYGYTF many TRBV12-3/TRBV12-4 . TRBJ1-2
TGTGCCAGCACCAAAAATCCTGGCAGGGATTTCGGCGAGCAGTACTTC CASTKNPGRDFGEQYF few TRBV11-2 . TRBJ2-7
TGTGCCAGCAGCCCGACAGGGGATGGCTATAGGCAGACCCAGTACTTC CASSPTGDGYRQTQYF few TRBV9 TRBD1 TRBJ2-5
TGTGCCAGCAGCTTAGGGCAATCCCAAGAGACCCAGTACTTC CASSLGQSQETQYF few TRBV7-8 . TRBJ2-5
TGTGCTAGCAGCCGCTCCCGAGGAAATGAGCAGTTCTTC CASSRSRGNEQFF many TRBV7-7 . TRBJ2-1
TGTGCCACCAGTGCGGAGACAGGGTTCGGTGGGTACAATGAGCAGTTCTTC CATSAETGFGGYNEQFF many TRBV24-1 TRBD1 TRBJ2-1
TGTGCCAGCAGCCCAGGGACTAGCGGGAGGGGGAGCTCCTACAATGAGCAGTTCTTC CASSPGTSGRGSSYNEQFF . TRBV7-6 TRBD2 TRBJ2-1
TGTGCCAGCAGCCCTACTTACTACGAGCAGTACTTC CASSPTYYEQYF . TRBV14 . TRBJ2-7
TGTGCCAGCAGTGAATCTACTGCAGACTTCTACGAGCAGTACTTC CASSESTADFYEQYF . TRBV25-1 . TRBJ2-7
TGTGCCAGCAGTTTAAGGACAGTTGTGAACACTGAAGCTTTCTTT CASSLRTVVNTEAFF few TRBV12-3/TRBV12-4 . TRBJ1-1